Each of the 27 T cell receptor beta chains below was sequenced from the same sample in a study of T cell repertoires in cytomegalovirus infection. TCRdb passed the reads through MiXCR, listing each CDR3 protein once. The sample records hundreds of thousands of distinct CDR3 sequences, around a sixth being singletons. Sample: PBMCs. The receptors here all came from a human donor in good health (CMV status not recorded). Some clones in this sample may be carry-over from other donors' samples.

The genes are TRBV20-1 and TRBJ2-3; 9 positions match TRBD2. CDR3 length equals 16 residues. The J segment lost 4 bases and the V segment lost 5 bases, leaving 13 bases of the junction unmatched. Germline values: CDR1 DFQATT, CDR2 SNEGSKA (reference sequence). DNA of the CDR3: TGCAGTGCTGGGAGAGCGGGCGGGAGGGCCCCAGATACGCAGTATTTT. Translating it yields CSAGRAGGRAPDTQYF.

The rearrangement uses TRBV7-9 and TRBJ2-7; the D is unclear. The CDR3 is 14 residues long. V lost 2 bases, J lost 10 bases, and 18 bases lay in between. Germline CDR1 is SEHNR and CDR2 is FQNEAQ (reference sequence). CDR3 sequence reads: CASSLSGARSDQYF. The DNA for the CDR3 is TGTGCCAGCAGCTTAAGTGGAGCTCGTTCCGACCAGTACTTC.

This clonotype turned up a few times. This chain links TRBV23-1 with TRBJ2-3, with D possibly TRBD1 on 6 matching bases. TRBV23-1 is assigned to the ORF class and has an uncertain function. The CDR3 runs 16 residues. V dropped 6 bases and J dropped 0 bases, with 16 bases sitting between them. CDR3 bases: TGCGCCAGCAGACTAATCACAGGGCACAGCACAGATACGCAGTATTTT. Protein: CASRLITGHSTDTQYF.

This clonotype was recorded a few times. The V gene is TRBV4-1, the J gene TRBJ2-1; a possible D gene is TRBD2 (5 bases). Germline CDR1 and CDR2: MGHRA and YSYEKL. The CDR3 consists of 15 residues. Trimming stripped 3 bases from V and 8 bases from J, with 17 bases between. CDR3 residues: CASSHFSHGKDEQFF. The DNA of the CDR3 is TGCGCCAGCAGCCATTTTTCACACGGGAAGGATGAGCAGTTCTTC.

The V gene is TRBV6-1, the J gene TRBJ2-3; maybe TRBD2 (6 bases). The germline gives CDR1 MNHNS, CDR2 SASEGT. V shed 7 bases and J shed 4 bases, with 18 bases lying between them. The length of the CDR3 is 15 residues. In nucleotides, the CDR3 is TGTGCCAGCAAAGGTCAACTAGCCGGCCCAGATACGCAGTATTTT. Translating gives CASKGQLAGPDTQYF.

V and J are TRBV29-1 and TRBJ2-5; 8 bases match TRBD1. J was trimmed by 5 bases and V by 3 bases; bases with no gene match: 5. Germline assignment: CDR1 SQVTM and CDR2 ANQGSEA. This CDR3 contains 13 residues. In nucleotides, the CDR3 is TGCAGCGTTGACCTGCGGGACAGGGAGACCCAGTACTTC. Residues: CSVDLRDRETQYF.

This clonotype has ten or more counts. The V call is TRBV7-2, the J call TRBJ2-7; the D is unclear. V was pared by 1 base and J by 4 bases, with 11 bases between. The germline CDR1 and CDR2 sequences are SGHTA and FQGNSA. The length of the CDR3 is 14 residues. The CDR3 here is CASSLDRKSYEQYF. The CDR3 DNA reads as TGTGCCAGCAGCTTAGACCGTAAAAGTTACGAGCAGTACTTC.

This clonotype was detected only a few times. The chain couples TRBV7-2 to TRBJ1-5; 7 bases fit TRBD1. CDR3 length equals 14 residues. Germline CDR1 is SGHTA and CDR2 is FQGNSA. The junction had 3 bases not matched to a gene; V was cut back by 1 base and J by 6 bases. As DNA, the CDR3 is TGTGCCAGCAGCTTAGTACAGGGGAGTCAGCCCCAGCATTTT. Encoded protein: CASSLVQGSQPQHF.

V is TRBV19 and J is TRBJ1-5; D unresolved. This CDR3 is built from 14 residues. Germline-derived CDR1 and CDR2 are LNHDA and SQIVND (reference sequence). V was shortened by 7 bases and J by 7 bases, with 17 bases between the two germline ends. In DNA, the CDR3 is TGTGCCAGTACCTCTAATTGGGGTGGCCAGCCCCAGCATTTT. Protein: CASTSNWGGQPQHF.

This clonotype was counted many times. The DNA for the CDR3 is TGTGCCAGCAGCTTCCGGAGGGGGGGCAATTCACCCCTCCACTTT. Its protein product is CASSFRRGGNSPLHF. V usage is TRBV7-2 and J usage is TRBJ1-6; possibly TRBD1 for D (6 bases). CDR3 size: 15 residues. The V and J ends lost 3 bases and 7 bases respectively, with 13 bases between them. The germline gives CDR1 SGHTA, CDR2 FQGNSA.

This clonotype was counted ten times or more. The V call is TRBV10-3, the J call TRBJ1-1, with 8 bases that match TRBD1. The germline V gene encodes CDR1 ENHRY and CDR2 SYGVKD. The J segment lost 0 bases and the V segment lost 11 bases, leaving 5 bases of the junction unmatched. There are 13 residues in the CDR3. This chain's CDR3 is CASMGQVNTEAFF. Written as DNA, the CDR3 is TGTGCCTCGATGGGACAGGTGAACACTGAAGCTTTCTTT.

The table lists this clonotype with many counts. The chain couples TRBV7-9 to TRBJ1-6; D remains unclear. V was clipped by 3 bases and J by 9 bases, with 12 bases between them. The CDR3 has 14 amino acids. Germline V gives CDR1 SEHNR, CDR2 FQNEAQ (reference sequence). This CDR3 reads CASSFGPKGSPLHF. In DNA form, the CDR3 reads TGTGCCAGCAGCTTCGGCCCTAAGGGTTCACCCCTCCACTTT.

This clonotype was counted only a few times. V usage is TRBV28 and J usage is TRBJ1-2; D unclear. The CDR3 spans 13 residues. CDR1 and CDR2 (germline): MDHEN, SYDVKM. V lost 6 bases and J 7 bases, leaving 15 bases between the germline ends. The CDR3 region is CASRMAGRSGYTF. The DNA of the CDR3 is TGTGCCAGCAGGATGGCAGGACGGTCTGGCTACACCTTC.

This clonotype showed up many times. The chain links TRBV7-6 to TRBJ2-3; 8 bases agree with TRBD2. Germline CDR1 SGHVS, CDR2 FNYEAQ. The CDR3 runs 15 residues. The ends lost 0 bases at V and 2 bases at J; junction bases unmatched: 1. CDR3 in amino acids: CASSLASGATDTQYF. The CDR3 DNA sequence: TGTGCCAGCAGCTTAGCTAGCGGGGCCACAGATACGCAGTATTTT.

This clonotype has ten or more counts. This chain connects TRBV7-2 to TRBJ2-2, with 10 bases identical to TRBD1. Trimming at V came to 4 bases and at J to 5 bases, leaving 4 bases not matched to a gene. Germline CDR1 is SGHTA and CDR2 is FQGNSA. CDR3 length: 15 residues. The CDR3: CASSWGDRGTGELFF. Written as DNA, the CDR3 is TGTGCCAGCAGCTGGGGGGACAGGGGTACCGGGGAGCTGTTTTTT. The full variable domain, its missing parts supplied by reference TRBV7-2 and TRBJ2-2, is GAGVSQSPSNKVTEKGKDVELRCDPISGHTALYWYRQSLGQGLEFLIYFQGNSAPDKSGLPSDRFSAERTGGSVSTLTIQRTQQEDSAVYLCASSWGDRGTGELFFGEGSRLTVL.

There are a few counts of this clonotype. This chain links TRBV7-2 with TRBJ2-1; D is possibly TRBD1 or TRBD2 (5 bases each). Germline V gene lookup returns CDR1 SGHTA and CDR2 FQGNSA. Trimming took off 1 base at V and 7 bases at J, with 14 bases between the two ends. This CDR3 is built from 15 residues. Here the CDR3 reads CASSLVRGDSNEQFF. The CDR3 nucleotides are TGTGCCAGCAGCTTAGTGAGAGGGGATTCTAATGAGCAGTTCTTC.

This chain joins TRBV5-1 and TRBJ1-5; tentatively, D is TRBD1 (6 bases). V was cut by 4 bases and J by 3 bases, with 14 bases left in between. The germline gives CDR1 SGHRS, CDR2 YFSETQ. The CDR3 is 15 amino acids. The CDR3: CASSPGGQLNQPQHF. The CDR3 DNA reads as TGCGCCAGCAGCCCGGGAGGACAGCTCAATCAGCCCCAGCATTTT.

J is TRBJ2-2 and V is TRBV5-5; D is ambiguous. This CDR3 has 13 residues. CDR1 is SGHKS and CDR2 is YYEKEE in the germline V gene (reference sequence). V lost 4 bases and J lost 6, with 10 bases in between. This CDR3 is CASSKTLPGELFF. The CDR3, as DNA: TGTGCCAGCAGCAAGACACTCCCCGGGGAGCTGTTTTTT.

CDR3 in DNA: TGTGCCAGCAGTTTATTGGGGGGCACCGGGGAGCTGTTTTTT. Translating gives CASSLLGGTGELFF. The chain recombines TRBV28 with TRBJ2-2; tentative D call: TRBD2 (6 bases). Trimming removed 1 base at V and 4 bases at J, with 7 bases between. Germline values: CDR1 MDHEN, CDR2 SYDVKM. The CDR3 consists of 14 residues. The full variable domain, with the rest looked up from reference TRBV28 and TRBJ2-2, is DVKVTQSSRYLVKRTGEKVFLECVQDMDHENMFWYRQDPGLGLRLIYFSYDVKMKEKGDIPEGYSVSREKKERFSLILESASTNQTSMYLCASSLLGGTGELFFGEGSRLTVL.

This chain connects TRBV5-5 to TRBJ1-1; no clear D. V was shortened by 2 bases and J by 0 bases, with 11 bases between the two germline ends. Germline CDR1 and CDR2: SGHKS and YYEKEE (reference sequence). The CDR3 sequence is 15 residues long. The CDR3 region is CASSFLQALNTEAFF. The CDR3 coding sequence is TGTGCCAGCAGCTTTCTGCAGGCGTTGAACACTGAAGCTTTCTTT. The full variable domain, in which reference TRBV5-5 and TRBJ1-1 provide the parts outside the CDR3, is DAGVTQSPTHLIKTRGQQVTLRCSPISGHKSVSWYQQVLGQGPQFIFQYYEKEERGRGNFPDRFSARQFPNYSSELNVNALLLGDSALYLCASSFLQALNTEAFFGQGTRLTVV.

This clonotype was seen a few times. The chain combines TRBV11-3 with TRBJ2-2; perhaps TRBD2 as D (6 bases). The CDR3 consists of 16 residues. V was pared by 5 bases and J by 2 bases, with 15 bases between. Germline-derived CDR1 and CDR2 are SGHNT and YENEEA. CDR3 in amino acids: CASSRILASNTGELFF. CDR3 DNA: TGTGCCAGCAGCCGTATACTAGCTTCTAACACCGGGGAGCTGTTTTTT.

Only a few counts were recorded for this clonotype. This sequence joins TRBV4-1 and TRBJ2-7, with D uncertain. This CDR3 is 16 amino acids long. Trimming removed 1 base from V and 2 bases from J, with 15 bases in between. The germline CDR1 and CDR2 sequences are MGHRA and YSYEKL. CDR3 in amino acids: CASSQGHTDRTYEQYF. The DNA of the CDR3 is TGCGCCAGCAGCCAAGGGCATACGGATCGGACCTACGAGCAGTACTTC.

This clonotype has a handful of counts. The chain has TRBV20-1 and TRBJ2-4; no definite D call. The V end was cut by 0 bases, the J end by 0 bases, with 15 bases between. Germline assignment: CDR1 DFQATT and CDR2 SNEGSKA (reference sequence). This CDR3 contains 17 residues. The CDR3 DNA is TGCAGTGCTAGAGATCCCCTGGACCCAAAAGCCAAAAACATTCAGTACTTC. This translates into CSARDPLDPKAKNIQYF.

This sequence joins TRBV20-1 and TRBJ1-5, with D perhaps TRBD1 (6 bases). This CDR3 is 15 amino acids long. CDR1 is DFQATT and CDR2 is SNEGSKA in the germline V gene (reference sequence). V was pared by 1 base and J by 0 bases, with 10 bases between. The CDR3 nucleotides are TGCAGTGCTAGAGTAGCGGGACATAGCAATCAGCCCCAGCATTTT. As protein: CSARVAGHSNQPQHF.

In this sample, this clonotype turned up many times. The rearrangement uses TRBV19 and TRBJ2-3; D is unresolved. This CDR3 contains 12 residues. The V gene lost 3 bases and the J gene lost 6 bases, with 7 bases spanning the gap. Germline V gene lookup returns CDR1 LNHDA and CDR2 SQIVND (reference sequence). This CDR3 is CASSIRQDTQYF. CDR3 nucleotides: TGTGCCAGTAGTATCAGGCAGGATACGCAGTATTTT.

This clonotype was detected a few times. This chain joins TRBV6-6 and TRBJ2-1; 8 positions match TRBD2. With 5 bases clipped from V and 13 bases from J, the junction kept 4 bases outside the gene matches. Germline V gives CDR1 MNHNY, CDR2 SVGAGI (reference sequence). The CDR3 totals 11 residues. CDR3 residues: CASSPGTSQFF. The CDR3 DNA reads TGTGCCAGCAGTCCCGGGACTAGTCAGTTCTTC.

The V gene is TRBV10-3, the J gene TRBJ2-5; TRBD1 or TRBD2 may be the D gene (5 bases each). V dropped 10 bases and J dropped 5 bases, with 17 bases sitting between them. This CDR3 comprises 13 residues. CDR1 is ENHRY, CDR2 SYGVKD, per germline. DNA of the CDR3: TGTGCCACCCGGGGCCGAGCGGAGGAGACCCAGTACTTC. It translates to CATRGRAEETQYF.